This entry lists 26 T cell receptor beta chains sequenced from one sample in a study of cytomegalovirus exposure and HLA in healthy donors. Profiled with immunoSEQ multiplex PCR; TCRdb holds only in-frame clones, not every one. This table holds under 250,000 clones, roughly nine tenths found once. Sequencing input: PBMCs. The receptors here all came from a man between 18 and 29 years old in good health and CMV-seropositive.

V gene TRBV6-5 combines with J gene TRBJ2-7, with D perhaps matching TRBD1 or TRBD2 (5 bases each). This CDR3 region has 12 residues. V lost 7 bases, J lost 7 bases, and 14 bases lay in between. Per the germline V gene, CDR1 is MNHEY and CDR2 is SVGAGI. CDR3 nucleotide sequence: TGTGCCAGCAAAGGCAGGGAGCTAGAGCAGTACTTC. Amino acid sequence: CASKGRELEQYF.

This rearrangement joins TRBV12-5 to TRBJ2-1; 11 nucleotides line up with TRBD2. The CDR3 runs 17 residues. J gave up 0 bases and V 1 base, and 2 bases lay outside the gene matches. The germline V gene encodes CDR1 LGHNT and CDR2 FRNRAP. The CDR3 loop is CASGLGLAGSSYNEQFF. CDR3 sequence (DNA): TGTGCTAGTGGTTTGGGACTAGCGGGGTCCTCCTACAATGAGCAGTTCTTC.

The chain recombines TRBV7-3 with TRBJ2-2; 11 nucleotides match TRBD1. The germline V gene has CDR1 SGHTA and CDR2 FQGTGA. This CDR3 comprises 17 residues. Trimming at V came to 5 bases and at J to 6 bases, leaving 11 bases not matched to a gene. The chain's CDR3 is CASSPNLDRGRAGELFF. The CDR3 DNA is TGTGCCAGCAGCCCTAACTTGGACAGGGGGCGGGCCGGGGAGCTGTTTTTT.

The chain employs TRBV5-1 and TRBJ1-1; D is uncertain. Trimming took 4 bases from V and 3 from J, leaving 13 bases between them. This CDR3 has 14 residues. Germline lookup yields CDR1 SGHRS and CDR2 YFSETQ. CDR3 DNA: TGCGCCAGCAGCGCAATACAGTGGGACACTGAAGCTTTCTTT. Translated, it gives CASSAIQWDTEAFF.

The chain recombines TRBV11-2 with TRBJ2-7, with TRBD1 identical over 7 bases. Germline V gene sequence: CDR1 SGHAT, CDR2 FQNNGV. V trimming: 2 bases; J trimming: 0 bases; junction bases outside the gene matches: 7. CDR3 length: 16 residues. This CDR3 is CASSLYGTDTSYEQYF. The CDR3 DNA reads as TGTGCCAGCAGCTTATATGGGACAGACACCTCCTACGAGCAGTACTTC.

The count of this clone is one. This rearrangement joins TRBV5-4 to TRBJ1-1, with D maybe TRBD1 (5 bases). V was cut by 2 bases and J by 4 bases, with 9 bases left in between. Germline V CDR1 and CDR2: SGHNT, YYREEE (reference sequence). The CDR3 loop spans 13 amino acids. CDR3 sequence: CASSLRGVTEAFF. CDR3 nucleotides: TGTGCCAGCAGCTTAAGAGGGGTCACTGAAGCTTTCTTT.

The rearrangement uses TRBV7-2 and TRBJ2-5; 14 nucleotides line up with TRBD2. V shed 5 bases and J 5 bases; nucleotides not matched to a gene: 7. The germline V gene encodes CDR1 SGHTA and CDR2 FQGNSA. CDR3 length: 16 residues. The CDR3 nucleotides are TGTGCCAGCAGCGGAGGGACTAGCGGGAGTAGGGAGACCCAGTACTTC. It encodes CASSGGTSGSRETQYF.

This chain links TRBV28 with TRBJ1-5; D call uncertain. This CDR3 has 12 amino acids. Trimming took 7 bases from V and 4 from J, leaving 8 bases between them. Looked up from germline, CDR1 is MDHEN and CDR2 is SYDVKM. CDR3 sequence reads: CASMEMNQPQHF. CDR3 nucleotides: TGTGCCAGCATGGAGATGAATCAGCCCCAGCATTTT.

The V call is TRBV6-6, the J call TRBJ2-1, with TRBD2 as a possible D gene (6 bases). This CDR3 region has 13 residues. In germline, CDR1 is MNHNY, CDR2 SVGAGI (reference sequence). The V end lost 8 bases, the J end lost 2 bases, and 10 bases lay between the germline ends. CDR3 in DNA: TGTGCCAGCCGGGACTCTACCTACAATGAGCAGTTCTTC. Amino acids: CASRDSTYNEQFF.

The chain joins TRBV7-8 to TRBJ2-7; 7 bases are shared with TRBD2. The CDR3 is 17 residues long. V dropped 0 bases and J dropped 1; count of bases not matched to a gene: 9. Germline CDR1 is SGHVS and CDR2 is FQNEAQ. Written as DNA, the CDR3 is TGTGCCAGCAGCTTAGCGGGGGAGGGGCCAGGGTCCTACGAGCAGTACTTC. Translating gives CASSLAGEGPGSYEQYF.

As DNA, the CDR3 is TGTGCCAGCACCCTAGGAGGGGTCTATGGCTACACCTTC. Its translation: CASTLGGVYGYTF. The rearrangement joins TRBV6-1 to TRBJ1-2; D possibly corresponds to TRBD1 (5 bases). The CDR3 contains 13 residues. V lost 7 bases and J lost 4, with 13 bases in between. Germline-derived CDR1 and CDR2 are MNHNS and SASEGT.

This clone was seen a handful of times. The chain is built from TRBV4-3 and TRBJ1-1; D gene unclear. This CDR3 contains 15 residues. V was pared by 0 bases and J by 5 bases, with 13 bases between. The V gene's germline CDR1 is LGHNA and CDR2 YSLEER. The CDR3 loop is CASSQDALRETEAFF. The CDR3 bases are TGCGCCAGCAGCCAAGACGCGTTAAGGGAGACTGAAGCTTTCTTT.

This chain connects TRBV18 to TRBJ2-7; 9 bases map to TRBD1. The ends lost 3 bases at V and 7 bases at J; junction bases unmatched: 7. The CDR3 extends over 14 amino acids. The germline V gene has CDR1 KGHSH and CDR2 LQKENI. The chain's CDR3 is CASSPGTGSREQYF. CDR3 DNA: TGTGCCAGCTCACCCGGGACAGGGTCGCGAGAGCAGTACTTC.

The CDR3 DNA is TGTGCCTGGTTCGGACGGAGGCAGGGGGAAGCTTTCTTT. Translation gives CAWFGRRQGEAFF. J is TRBJ1-1 and V is TRBV30; tentatively, D is TRBD1 (6 bases). V was cut by 5 bases and J by 8 bases, with 18 bases left in between. Germline V gene data show CDR1 as GTSNPN and CDR2 as SVGIG (reference sequence). CDR3 length: 13 residues.

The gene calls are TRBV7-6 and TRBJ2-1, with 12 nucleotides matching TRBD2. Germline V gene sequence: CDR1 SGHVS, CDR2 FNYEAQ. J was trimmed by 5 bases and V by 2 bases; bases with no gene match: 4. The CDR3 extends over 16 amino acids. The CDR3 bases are TGTGCCAGCAGCTTATCTAGCGGGAGGGATAACAATGAGCAGTTCTTC. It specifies CASSLSSGRDNNEQFF. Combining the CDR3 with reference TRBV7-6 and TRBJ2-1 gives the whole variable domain GAGVSQSPRYKVTKRGQDVALRCDPISGHVSLYWYRQALGQGPEFLTYFNYEAQQDKSGLPNDRFSAERPEGSISTLTIQRTEQRDSAMYRCASSLSSGRDNNEQFFGPGTRLTVL.

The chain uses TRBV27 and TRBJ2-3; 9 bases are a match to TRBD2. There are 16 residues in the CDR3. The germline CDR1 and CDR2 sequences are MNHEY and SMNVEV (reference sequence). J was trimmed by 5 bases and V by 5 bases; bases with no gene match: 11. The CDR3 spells CASSIHSGSRGDTQYF. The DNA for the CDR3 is TGTGCCAGCAGTATACATAGCGGGAGCCGGGGAGATACGCAGTATTTT.

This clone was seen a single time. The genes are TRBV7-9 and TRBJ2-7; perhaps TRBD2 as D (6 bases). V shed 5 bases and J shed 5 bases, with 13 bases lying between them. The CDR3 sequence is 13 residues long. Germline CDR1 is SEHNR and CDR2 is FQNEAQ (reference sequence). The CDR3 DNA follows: TGTGCCAGCAGCCCTCCCGGGAGCAACGAGCAGTACTTC. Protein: CASSPPGSNEQYF.

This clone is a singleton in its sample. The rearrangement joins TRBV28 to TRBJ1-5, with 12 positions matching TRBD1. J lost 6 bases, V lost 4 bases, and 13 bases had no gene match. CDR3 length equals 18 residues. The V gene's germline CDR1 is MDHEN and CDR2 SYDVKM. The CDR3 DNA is TGTGCCAGCAGTTCCGGGACAGGGGGCGTCTTTACCGGTCAGCCCCAGCATTTT. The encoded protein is CASSSGTGGVFTGQPQHF.

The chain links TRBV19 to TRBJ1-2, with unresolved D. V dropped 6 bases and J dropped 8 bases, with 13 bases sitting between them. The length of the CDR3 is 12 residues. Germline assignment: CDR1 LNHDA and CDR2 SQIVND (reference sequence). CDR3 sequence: CASRPPAEGYTF. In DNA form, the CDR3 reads TGTGCCAGTAGACCACCGGCGGAGGGCTACACCTTC.

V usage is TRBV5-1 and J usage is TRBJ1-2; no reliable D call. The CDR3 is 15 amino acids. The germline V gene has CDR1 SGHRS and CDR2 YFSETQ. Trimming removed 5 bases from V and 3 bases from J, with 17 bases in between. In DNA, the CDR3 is TGCGCCAGCAGTCTGGGCCTCAGAAGGGACTATGGCTACACCTTC. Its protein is CASSLGLRRDYGYTF.

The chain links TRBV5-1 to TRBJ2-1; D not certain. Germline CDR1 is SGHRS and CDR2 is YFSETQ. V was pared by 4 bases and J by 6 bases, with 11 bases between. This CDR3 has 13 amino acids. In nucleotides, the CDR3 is TGCGCCAGCAGCCCCTCATTGCGCAATGAGCAGTTCTTC. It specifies CASSPSLRNEQFF.

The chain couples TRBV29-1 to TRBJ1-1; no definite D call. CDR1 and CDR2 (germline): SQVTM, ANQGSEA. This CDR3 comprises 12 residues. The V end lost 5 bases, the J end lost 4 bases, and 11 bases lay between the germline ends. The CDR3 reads CSVSPQSTEAFF. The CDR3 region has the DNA TGCAGCGTTAGCCCACAGAGCACTGAAGCTTTCTTT.

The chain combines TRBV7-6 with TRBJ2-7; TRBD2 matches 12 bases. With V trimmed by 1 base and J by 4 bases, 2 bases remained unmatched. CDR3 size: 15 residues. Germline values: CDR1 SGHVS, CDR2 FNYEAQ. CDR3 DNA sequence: TGTGCCAGCAGCTTAGGACTAGCGGGAGCGTACGAGCAGTACTTC. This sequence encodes CASSLGLAGAYEQYF.

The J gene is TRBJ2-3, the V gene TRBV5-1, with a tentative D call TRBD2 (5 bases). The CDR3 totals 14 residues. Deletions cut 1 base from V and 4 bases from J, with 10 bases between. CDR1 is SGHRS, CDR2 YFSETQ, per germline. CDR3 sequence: CASSLRQDSDTQYF. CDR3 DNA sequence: TGCGCCAGCAGCTTGCGGCAGGACTCAGATACGCAGTATTTT.

In DNA form, the CDR3 reads TGCGCCAGCAGCCCGACAATTGCAGGCCAAGAGACCCAGTACTTC. Translation gives CASSPTIAGQETQYF. The chain couples TRBV5-1 to TRBJ2-5; D call uncertain. V lost 4 bases and J lost 1, with 14 bases in between. Germline loops: CDR1 SGHRS, CDR2 YFSETQ. CDR3 size: 15 residues.

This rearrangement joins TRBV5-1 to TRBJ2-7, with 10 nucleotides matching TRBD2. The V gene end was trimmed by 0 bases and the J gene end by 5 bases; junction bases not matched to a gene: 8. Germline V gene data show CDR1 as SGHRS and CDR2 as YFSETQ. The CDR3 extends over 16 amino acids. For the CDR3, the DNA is TGCGCCAGCAGCTTGGCCCCCCAGCGGGAGGGCCACGAGCAGTACTTC. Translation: CASSLAPQREGHEQYF.